This T cell receptor (beta chain) is from a study of Ad26.COV2.S vaccination and SARS-CoV-2 variants. TCRdb keeps only in-frame clones here, not all; method: immunoSEQ multiplex PCR. Of about 680,000 clones listed, more than 70% are singletons. The CDR3 totals 13 residues. Germline CDR1 is SGHTA and CDR2 is FQGNSA. V dropped 5 bases and J dropped 4 bases, with 12 bases sitting between them. The treatment denotes: roughly 20 received Ad26.COV2.S at low or high dose, single or two shots; about 5 received placebo; per-sample allocation not given. The investigators took samples on day 63 after the first vaccine or placebo injection.

The J gene is TRBJ2-7, the V gene TRBV7-2; D is unresolved. The material was peripheral blood, obtained in a trial of Ad26.COV2.S vaccine versus placebo. This clonotype was obtained from a person aged 18-60 years who received the Ad26.COV2.S COVID-19 vaccine or a placebo. The chain's CDR3 is CASSLWPSYEQYF. The CDR3 DNA reads as TGTGCCAGCAGCCTGTGGCCATCATACGAGCAGTACTTC.